Below are 27 T cell receptor beta chains sequenced from a single sample in a study of blood T cell repertoires in COVID-19. The table came from immunoSEQ multiplex PCR; TCRdb's copy has only in-frame clones and leaves some out. The sample carries 150,000 to 200,000 clones, approximately 84% recorded once. Sequencing was carried out using PBMCs or T cells enriched from blood (not recorded which). The receptor source for this set is a man in his forties who had recovered from COVID-19.

The chain has TRBV3-1 (or the pseudogene TRBV3-2) and TRBJ1-2; 8 bases fit TRBD1. This CDR3 has 13 amino acids. V shed 5 bases, J shed 4 bases, and the junction held 3 bases outside the gene matches. Looked up from germline, CDR1 is LGHDT and CDR2 is YNNKEL (reference sequence). The CDR3 DNA sequence: TGTGCCAGCAGCGACAGGGGAGGCTATGGCTACACCTTC. Translating it yields CASSDRGGYGYTF.

This clone appeared a single time. V and J are TRBV4-2 and TRBJ2-7; D is possibly TRBD1 (6 bases). This CDR3 has 15 amino acids. Trimming left V 0 bases short and J 3 bases short, with 12 bases between. CDR1 is LGHNA, CDR2 YNFKEQ, per germline. The CDR3 region has the DNA TGTGCCAGCAGCCAAGACAGGGGCTTAAGCTACGAGCAGTACTTC. Its protein is CASSQDRGLSYEQYF.

The V call is TRBV11-3, the J call TRBJ1-6, with TRBD1 identical over 7 bases. The J segment lost 6 bases and the V segment lost 5 bases, leaving 4 bases of the junction unmatched. CDR1 and CDR2 (germline): SGHNT, YENEEA. The CDR3 contains 14 residues. The CDR3 loop is CASSRGQVNSPLHF. The CDR3 region has the DNA TGTGCCAGCAGCCGTGGACAGGTTAATTCACCCCTCCACTTT.

This chain links TRBV30 with TRBJ1-2; D call uncertain. The CDR3 loop spans 17 amino acids. V was shortened by 0 bases and J by 5 bases, with 22 bases between the two germline ends. Germline V lookup: CDR1 GTSNPN, CDR2 SVGIG (reference sequence). This CDR3 is CAWSVRSSRAEVYGYTF. For the CDR3, the DNA is TGTGCCTGGAGTGTACGTTCCTCGAGGGCCGAAGTTTATGGCTACACCTTC.

CDR3 bases: TGTGCCAGCAGCCAAGAAACAAACAGGGGTTCCTACAATGAGCAGTTCTTC. The encoded protein is CASSQETNRGSYNEQFF. The chain uses TRBV3-1 (or the pseudogene TRBV3-2) and TRBJ2-1, with 7 bases fitting TRBD1. Germline CDR1 LGHDT, CDR2 YNNKEL (reference sequence). The CDR3 covers 17 residues. Germline trimming cut 0 bases from V and 1 base from J; bases unmatched to any gene: 6.

V is TRBV10-3 and J is TRBJ1-1; the match to TRBD1 covers 7 bases. This CDR3 comprises 14 residues. The V and J ends lost 2 bases and 3 bases, in that order; junction bases with no gene match: 3. The V gene's germline CDR1 is ENHRY and CDR2 SYGVKD. In DNA form, the CDR3 reads TGTGCCATCAGTGAGAGACAGGGAGACACTGAAGCTTTCTTT. Its protein product is CAISERQGDTEAFF.

CDR3 region: CASSLGGRTGYGYTF. In DNA form, the CDR3 reads TGTGCCAGCAGCTTAGGCGGGCGTACCGGCTATGGCTACACCTTC. The genes are TRBV7-9 and TRBJ1-2; D gene unclear. The CDR3 contains 15 residues. Trimming shortened V by 1 base and J by 4 bases, and 13 bases separated the two germline ends. Per the germline V gene, CDR1 is SEHNR and CDR2 is FQNEAQ (reference sequence).

V usage is TRBV24-1 and J usage is TRBJ1-1; D not certain. The CDR3 totals 13 residues. V was clipped by 1 base and J by 4 bases, with 6 bases between them. The germline V gene has CDR1 KGHDR and CDR2 SFDVKD. This CDR3 reads CATSDFSLTEAFF. The CDR3 region has the DNA TGTGCCACCAGTGATTTTTCCCTCACTGAAGCTTTCTTT.

CDR3 loop: CASSPPTGGLGGYTF. The CDR3 coding sequence is TGTGCCAGCTCACCACCGACAGGGGGCTTAGGTGGCTACACCTTC. This sequence joins TRBV18 and TRBJ1-2; 10 bases agree with TRBD1. The length of the CDR3 is 15 residues. Germline V lookup: CDR1 KGHSH, CDR2 LQKENI. Trimming took 0 bases from V and 7 from J; bases not matched to a gene: 5.

The V and J genes are TRBV6-5 and TRBJ2-7; a weak D match, TRBD1 (6 bases). Germline CDR1 is MNHEY and CDR2 is SVGAGI. V dropped 5 bases and J dropped 4 bases, with 15 bases sitting between them. The CDR3 contains 14 residues. CDR3 DNA: TGTGCCAGCAGTCCTACCGGGACAAATTACGAGCAGTACTTC. Translated: CASSPTGTNYEQYF.

V is TRBV7-9 and J is TRBJ1-5; 10 bases line up with TRBD1. Germline V CDR1 and CDR2: SEHNR, FQNEAQ (reference sequence). This CDR3 has 15 amino acids. V dropped 4 bases and J dropped 4; count of bases not matched to a gene: 4. In nucleotides, the CDR3 is TGTGCCAGCAGCTCGGGACAGGGGCTAAATCAGCCCCAGCATTTT. Residues: CASSSGQGLNQPQHF.

J is TRBJ2-7 and V is TRBV5-4; 16 bases map to TRBD2. Germline V gives CDR1 SGHNT, CDR2 YYREEE (reference sequence). With V trimmed by 3 bases and J by 6 bases, 3 bases remained unmatched. This CDR3 spans 15 amino acids. CDR3 region: CASSSGLAGGSEQYF. CDR3 sequence (DNA): TGTGCCAGCAGCTCGGGACTAGCGGGGGGGAGCGAGCAGTACTTC. The full variable domain, rest sourced from reference TRBV5-4 and TRBJ2-7, is ETGVTQSPTHLIKTRGQQVTLRCSSQSGHNTVSWYQQALGQGPQFIFQYYREEENGRGNFPPRFSGLQFPNYSSELNVNALELDDSALYLCASSSGLAGGSEQYFGPGTRLTVT.

V and J are TRBV27 and TRBJ1-6; 7 bases map to TRBD1. Germline CDR1 MNHEY, CDR2 SMNVEV (reference sequence). There are 16 residues in the CDR3. Germline trimming cut 4 bases from V and 6 bases from J; bases unmatched to any gene: 9. In DNA, the CDR3 is TGTGCCAGCAGTTACCGACCGGGACAGACTAATTCACCCCTCCACTTT. Encoded protein: CASSYRPGQTNSPLHF.

This chain links TRBV5-1 with TRBJ1-2, with a weak D call TRBD1 (5 bases). CDR3 length equals 15 residues. V was clipped by 0 bases and J by 4 bases, with 13 bases between them. Germline assignment: CDR1 SGHRS and CDR2 YFSETQ. The CDR3 loop reads CASSLATGSPYGYTF. CDR3 nucleotides: TGCGCCAGCAGCTTGGCAACAGGTAGTCCCTATGGCTACACCTTC. Drawing the rest from reference TRBV5-1 and TRBJ1-2, the complete variable domain is KAGVTQTPRYLIKTRGQQVTLSCSPISGHRSVSWYQQTPGQGLQFLFEYFSETQRNKGNFPGRFSGRQFSNSRSEMNVSTLELGDSALYLCASSLATGSPYGYTFGSGTRLTVV.

This chain uses TRBV28 with TRBJ2-3; D not resolved. Germline CDR1 MDHEN, CDR2 SYDVKM. V was trimmed by 7 bases and J by 3 bases, leaving 20 bases between them. This CDR3 has 16 residues. CDR3 nucleotides: TGTGCCAGCACCCTAGGAGAGACGGCGAGGACAGATACGCAGTATTTT. Amino acid sequence: CASTLGETARTDTQYF.

The V call is TRBV5-4, the J call TRBJ1-3, with D hard to call. The CDR3 sequence is 15 residues long. CDR1 is SGHNT, CDR2 YYREEE, per germline (reference sequence). V lost 4 bases to trimming and J lost 0 bases, with 11 bases between them. CDR3 nucleotide sequence: TGTGCCAGCAGCCTTTTTAGTTCCTCTGGAAACACCATATATTTT. It yields the protein CASSLFSSSGNTIYF.

The chain joins TRBV5-6 to TRBJ1-1; 7 bases align to TRBD1. CDR1 and CDR2 from the germline V gene are SGHDT and YYEEEE. V lost 1 base to trimming and J lost 5 bases; unmatched junction nucleotides: 5. This CDR3 contains 14 residues. The CDR3 nucleotides are TGTGCCAGCAGCTTGACAGGGGTAGGGACTGAAGCTTTCTTT. This gives the protein CASSLTGVGTEAFF. The whole variable domain, filled in from reference TRBV5-6 and TRBJ1-1, reads DAGVTQSPTHLIKTRGQQVTLRCSPKSGHDTVSWYQQALGQGPQFIFQYYEEEERQRGNFPDRFSGHQFPNYSSELNVNALLLGDSALYLCASSLTGVGTEAFFGQGTRLTVV.

This chain uses TRBV19 with TRBJ1-2, with D perhaps matching TRBD1 (5 bases). V was trimmed by 7 bases and J by 2 bases, leaving 17 bases between them. The CDR3 length is 15 residues. CDR1 and CDR2 from the germline V gene are LNHDA and SQIVND (reference sequence). The CDR3 sequence: CASTLLGGSNYGYTF. For the CDR3, the DNA is TGTGCCAGTACCCTATTGGGGGGATCCAACTATGGCTACACCTTC.

This sequence joins TRBV9 and TRBJ2-3; 9 positions agree with TRBD2. CDR1 is SGDLS, CDR2 YYNGEE, per germline. This CDR3 contains 16 residues. Trimming at V came to 4 bases and at J to 0 bases, leaving 6 bases not matched to a gene. The CDR3 protein is CASSPRGGTSTDTQYF. The DNA of the CDR3 is TGTGCCAGCAGCCCGCGGGGGGGAACTAGCACAGATACGCAGTATTTT.

The chain carries TRBV14 and TRBJ1-4, with TRBD1 matching over 8 bases. The CDR3 totals 13 residues. The junction had 4 bases not matched to a gene; V was cut back by 3 bases and J by 10 bases. Per germline, CDR1 SGHDN and CDR2 FVKESK. The CDR3 sequence: CASSQQTGGKLFF. Written as DNA, the CDR3 is TGTGCCAGCAGCCAGCAAACAGGGGGAAAACTGTTTTTT.

The CDR3 sequence: CASSSTLAGGQPQHF. The CDR3 bases are TGTGCCAGCAGCTCGACCTTGGCAGGGGGACAGCCCCAGCATTTT. The chain uses TRBV7-2 and TRBJ1-5, with 7 bases matching TRBD1. The J segment lost 7 bases and the V segment lost 4 bases, leaving 10 bases of the junction unmatched. The CDR3 totals 15 residues. Germline V gene data show CDR1 as SGHTA and CDR2 as FQGNSA.

This chain joins TRBV19 and TRBJ2-3; D might be TRBD2 (5 bases). The length of the CDR3 is 13 residues. V lost 10 bases to trimming and J lost 3 bases, with 14 bases between them. Germline V gene sequence: CDR1 LNHDA, CDR2 SQIVND (reference sequence). CDR3 loop: CATGLPPTDTQYF. The DNA for the CDR3 is TGTGCCACAGGACTGCCGCCTACAGATACGCAGTATTTT. Full variable domain (rest looked up from reference TRBV19 and TRBJ2-3): DGGITQSPKYLFRKEGQNVTLSCEQNLNHDAMYWYRQDPGQGLRLIYYSQIVNDFQKGDIAEGYSVSREKKESFPLTVTSAQKNPTAFYLCATGLPPTDTQYFGPGTRLTVL.

This clone is a singleton in its sample. The rearrangement joins TRBV6-2 or TRBV6-3 to TRBJ2-7; 9 bases are a match to TRBD1. The CDR3 runs 15 residues. Germline V gene sequence: CDR1 MNHEY, CDR2 SVGEGT. V was clipped by 2 bases and J by 0 bases; unmatched bases: 2. CDR3 protein: CASSYGTGSSYEQYF. The CDR3, as DNA: TGTGCCAGCAGTTACGGGACAGGGTCCTCCTACGAGCAGTACTTC.

The rearrangement uses TRBV6-2 or TRBV6-3 and TRBJ1-5, with D possibly being TRBD1 (6 bases). Germline V lookup: CDR1 MNHEY, CDR2 SVGEGT. The CDR3 totals 15 residues. V was clipped by 5 bases and J by 5 bases, with 16 bases between them. The DNA for the CDR3 is TGTGCCAGCAGTAGACCCCTGACAGGTTATCAGCCCCAGCATTTT. Encoded protein: CASSRPLTGYQPQHF.

The chain's CDR3 is CASSGGGGNQPQHF. For the CDR3, the DNA is TGTGCCAGCAGCGGGGGCGGAGGCAATCAGCCCCAGCATTTT. The chain has TRBV5-6 and TRBJ1-5; possible D gene TRBD1, 6 bases. V was pared by 4 bases and J by 2 bases, with 10 bases between. The CDR3 totals 14 residues. Germline assignment: CDR1 SGHDT and CDR2 YYEEEE.

The chain joins TRBV4-1 to TRBJ1-2; 9 positions match TRBD1. The germline V gene encodes CDR1 MGHRA and CDR2 YSYEKL. The junction had 8 bases not matched to a gene; V was cut back by 2 bases and J by 7 bases. The CDR3 runs 15 residues. The CDR3 DNA reads as TGCGCCAGCAGCCAAACCGGGACAGGGCGTCTTGGCTACACCTTC. It encodes CASSQTGTGRLGYTF.

The chain uses TRBV6-6 and TRBJ2-5; 9 nucleotides align to TRBD2. V lost 6 bases to trimming and J lost 7 bases; unmatched junction nucleotides: 9. Per germline, CDR1 MNHNY and CDR2 SVGAGI (reference sequence). CDR3 size: 14 residues. In nucleotides, the CDR3 is TGTGCCAGCAGCTCGGCGGGGGGGCAGGGGACCCAGTACTTC. Residues: CASSSAGGQGTQYF.